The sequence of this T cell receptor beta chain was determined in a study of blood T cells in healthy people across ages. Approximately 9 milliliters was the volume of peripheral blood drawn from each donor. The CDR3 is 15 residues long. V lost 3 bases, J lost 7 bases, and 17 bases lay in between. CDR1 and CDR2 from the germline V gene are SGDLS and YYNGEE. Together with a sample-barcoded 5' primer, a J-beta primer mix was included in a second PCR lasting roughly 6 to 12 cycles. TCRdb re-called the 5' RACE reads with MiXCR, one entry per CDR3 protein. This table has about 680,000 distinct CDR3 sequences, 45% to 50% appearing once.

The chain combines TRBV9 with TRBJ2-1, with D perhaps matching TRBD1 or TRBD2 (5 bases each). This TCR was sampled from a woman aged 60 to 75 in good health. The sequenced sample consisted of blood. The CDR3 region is CASSAHGDVGNEQFF. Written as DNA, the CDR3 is TGTGCCAGCAGCGCACACGGGGACGTCGGGAATGAGCAGTTCTTC.